A selection of T cell receptor beta chains follows, all from one sample in a study of blood T cells in healthy people across ages. TCRdb called the 5' RACE reads again in MiXCR, with one record for every CDR3 protein. The repertoire has hundreds of thousands of distinct CDR3 sequences, less than 25% of them found once; the top ten carry around 10%. The same data also went into a second study, on T cells of mothers and their children.

Sequences were obtained from blood. The source of these receptors is a boy aged 5-17 years in good health. The CDR3 runs from the conserved cysteine through the conserved F or W. The D gene is left open where the match is weak. Only part of the rows carry a size: once, few, many, or a class if the clone is expanded.

j_gene	len	v_gene	abundance	d_gene	CDR3nt	CDR3aa
TRBJ2-1	12	TRBV3-1	few	NA	TGTGCCAGCAGCCGGATAAACAATGAGCAGTTCTTC	CASSRINNEQFF
TRBJ2-1	15	TRBV9	few	NA	TGTGCCAGCAGCCGTCCGGGGGCCGCCTACAATGAGCAGTTCTTC	CASSRPGAAYNEQFF
TRBJ2-1	15	TRBV19	NA	NA	TGTGCCAGTAGTCCGCGAAGAGACAGGAGGGAGGAGCAGTTCTTC	CASSPRRDRREEQFF
TRBJ2-5	18	TRBV20-1	few	TRBD2	TGCAGTGCTCGTAAACGGCTAGCGGGGGCCTTAAAACAAGAGACCCAGTACTTC	CSARKRLAGALKQETQYF
TRBJ2-7	13	TRBV2	NA	NA	TGTGCCAGCAGGGAGACTGCCTCCTACGAGCAGTACTTC	CASRETASYEQYF
TRBJ2-1	15	TRBV15	few	TRBD2	TGTGCCACCAGCAGATCTCAGCGGGGGAGCTATGAGCAGTTCTTC	CATSRSQRGSYEQFF
TRBJ2-3	14	TRBV11-2	NA	NA	TGTGCCAGCAGCCCCAGACATACCACAGATACGCAGTATTTT	CASSPRHTTDTQYF
TRBJ2-1	19	TRBV4-3	NA	TRBD2	TGCGCCAGCAGCCAAGAGGGGACTAGCGGGAGATGGGGGTACAATGAGCAGTTCTTC	CASSQEGTSGRWGYNEQFF
TRBJ1-1	14	TRBV19	few	NA	TGTGCCAGTAGCTTCGACAGGAGAGGAACTGAAGCTTTCTTT	CASSFDRRGTEAFF
TRBJ2-2	16	TRBV28	NA	NA	TGTGCCAGCAGTTTTTTGAGTCAGTTGAACACCGGGGAGCTGTTTTTT	CASSFLSQLNTGELFF
TRBJ2-7	17	TRBV20-1	NA	TRBD2	TGCAGTGCTAGGCGACTAGCGGGGGGGCCGGGTACCTACGAGCAGTACTTC	CSARRLAGGPGTYEQYF
TRBJ2-3	15	TRBV6-5	NA	NA	TGTGCCAGCAGTTACTTTGCAGGGCCCACAGATACGCAGTATTTT	CASSYFAGPTDTQYF
TRBJ2-2	17	TRBV18	NA	TRBD1	TGTGCCAGCTCACCCGATACGACCGGGACAGGGCGCGGGGAGCTGTTTTTT	CASSPDTTGTGRGELFF
TRBJ2-5	17	TRBV11-3	few	TRBD1	TGTGCCAGCAGCTTAGGCCGGGACAGGGGGCTCTCAGAGACCCAGTACTTC	CASSLGRDRGLSETQYF
TRBJ2-7	13	TRBV7-2	NA	NA	TGTGCCAGCAGCCCTATGGTGGACTACGAGCAGTACTTC	CASSPMVDYEQYF
TRBJ2-1	13	TRBV7-9	few	NA	TGTGCCAGCAGCCCCCTCCGCGACAATGAGCAGTTCTTC	CASSPLRDNEQFF
TRBJ1-5	14	TRBV12-3/TRBV12-4	NA	NA	TGTGCCAGCAGTCCCACCCCTGACAATCAGCCCCAGCATTTT	CASSPTPDNQPQHF
TRBJ2-5	12	TRBV20-1	NA	TRBD2	TGCAGTGCAGCCGGGGGGAAAGAGACCCAGTACTTC	CSAAGGKETQYF
TRBJ2-5	15	TRBV14	NA	TRBD2	TGTGCCAGCAGCCAAGTAGGCGCGGGGGAAGAGACCCAGTACTTC	CASSQVGAGEETQYF
TRBJ2-7	16	TRBV6-6	NA	TRBD2	TGTACCAGCAGTTCCCCGACTAGCGGGGGTACCTACGAGCAGTACTTC	CTSSSPTSGGTYEQYF
TRBJ1-1	15	TRBV6-2/TRBV6-3	NA	NA	TGTGCCAGCAGAAACGTACAGCGAGCGAACACTGAAGCTTTCTTT	CASRNVQRANTEAFF
TRBJ2-5	12	TRBV27	NA	NA	TGTGCCAGCAGTTCCGACGGGGGGACCCAGTACTTC	CASSSDGGTQYF
TRBJ1-1	14	TRBV7-8	few	TRBD1	TGTGCCAGCAGCGCCGGACAGGGGAACACTGAAGCTTTCTTT	CASSAGQGNTEAFF
TRBJ2-1	11	TRBV19	many	NA	TGTGCCAGTAGTCAGAACAATGAGCAGTTCTTC	CASSQNNEQFF
TRBJ2-1	14	TRBV12-3/TRBV12-4	few	NA	TGTGCCAGCAGAACCTGGGCAGAATGGGGTGAGCAGTTCTTC	CASRTWAEWGEQFF
TRBJ1-5	15	TRBV6-5	few	NA	TGTGCCAGCAGCTTCGACAGCGGAGGGGATCAGCCCCAGCATTTT	CASSFDSGGDQPQHF
TRBJ1-5	17	TRBV4-1	few	TRBD1	TGCGCCAGCAGCCAAGACTACACGACAGGGCCCCCCGGGACCCAGCATTTT	CASSQDYTTGPPGTQHF
TRBJ1-2	13	TRBV9	NA	NA	TGTGCCAGCAGCCCAGACTGGGGCTATGGCTACACCTTC	CASSPDWGYGYTF